Listed below are T cell receptor beta chains from one sample, sequenced in a study of T cell changes during pregnancy in multiple sclerosis. Sequencing used immunoSEQ multiplex PCR; TCRdb keeps in-frame clones, though not all of them. The sample yields around 71,000 clones, about 91% seen once. The sequences come from peripheral blood, collected after pregnancy. The receptors here all came from a female donor with multiple sclerosis, enrolled in a pregnancy study. The CDR3 runs from the conserved cysteine through the conserved F or W. The D gene is left open where the match is weak. Some rows have no size entry. The others give once, few or many, or a class for an expanded clone.

j_gene: TRBJ1-1; d_gene: -; abundance: -; v_gene: TRBV28; CDR3nt: TGTGCCACCGCTGCGGGGGGGGCGAACACTGAAGCTTTCTTT; CDR3aa: CATAAGGANTEAFF
j_gene: TRBJ2-2; d_gene: -; abundance: -; v_gene: TRBV28; CDR3nt: TGTGCCAGCAGTTTAGAGGGCAGACCCGGGGAGCTGTTTTTT; CDR3aa: CASSLEGRPGELFF
j_gene: TRBJ1-3; d_gene: -; abundance: -; v_gene: TRBV6-4; CDR3nt: TGTGCCAGCAGTGACGAGCTCCATCTATCTGGCCGGGGAAGCTCTGGAAACACCATATATTTT; CDR3aa: CASSDELHLSGRGSSGNTIYF
j_gene: TRBJ1-3; d_gene: TRBD1; abundance: -; v_gene: TRBV4-1; CDR3nt: TGCGCCAGCAGCCAACCCCCGGGACAGGGCAACACCATATATTTT; CDR3aa: CASSQPPGQGNTIYF
j_gene: TRBJ1-1; d_gene: -; abundance: -; v_gene: TRBV28; CDR3nt: TGTGCCAGCAGTCCGGGACACCTAATGAACACTGAAGCTTTCTTT; CDR3aa: CASSPGHLMNTEAFF
j_gene: TRBJ2-1; d_gene: -; abundance: -; v_gene: TRBV18; CDR3nt: TGTGCCAGCTCAGCAACGAATAGCGAGAACTACAATGAGCAGTTCTTC; CDR3aa: CASSATNSENYNEQFF
j_gene: TRBJ2-7; d_gene: -; abundance: once; v_gene: TRBV2; CDR3nt: TGTGCCAGCTGGGACTTTCCAAGCTCCTACGAGCAGTACTTC; CDR3aa: CASWDFPSSYEQYF
j_gene: TRBJ2-3; d_gene: -; abundance: once; v_gene: TRBV19; CDR3nt: TGTGCCAGTAGTCTGGGGACTGGCACAGATACGCAGTATTTT; CDR3aa: CASSLGTGTDTQYF
j_gene: TRBJ2-5; d_gene: -; abundance: -; v_gene: TRBV6-1; CDR3nt: TGTGCCAGCAGTGAAGCCCCGGGGGTTCCAGAGACCCAGTACTTC; CDR3aa: CASSEAPGVPETQYF
j_gene: TRBJ2-5; d_gene: TRBD1; abundance: -; v_gene: TRBV10-3; CDR3nt: TGTGCCATCAGTGAGTCCCTAGACCCGTCACAGGGGAAACAAGAGACCCAGTACTTC; CDR3aa: CAISESLDPSQGKQETQYF
j_gene: TRBJ1-1; d_gene: -; abundance: -; v_gene: TRBV23-1; CDR3nt: TGCGCCAGCAGTCAATCGCGTTCGAACGAGGACACTGAAGCTTTCTTT; CDR3aa: CASSQSRSNEDTEAFF
j_gene: TRBJ2-5; d_gene: TRBD2; abundance: -; v_gene: TRBV11-3; CDR3nt: TGTGCCAGCAGCTTAGGCGGGAGGGAGGAAGAGACCCAGTACTTC; CDR3aa: CASSLGGREEETQYF
j_gene: TRBJ1-1; d_gene: TRBD1; abundance: -; v_gene: TRBV5-1; CDR3nt: TGCGCCAGCAGCTTCAGGGGGCTTGGGACTGAAGCTTTCTTT; CDR3aa: CASSFRGLGTEAFF
j_gene: TRBJ2-5; d_gene: -; abundance: -; v_gene: TRBV18; CDR3nt: TGTGCCAGCTCACCACCGGCCTCTCAAGAGACCCAGTACTTC; CDR3aa: CASSPPASQETQYF
j_gene: TRBJ2-5; d_gene: TRBD1; abundance: -; v_gene: TRBV5-1; CDR3nt: TGCGCCAGCAGCCGCGGACAGGGGTACCAAGAGACCCAGTACTTC; CDR3aa: CASSRGQGYQETQYF
j_gene: TRBJ2-6; d_gene: -; abundance: -; v_gene: TRBV5-4; CDR3nt: TGTGCCAGCAGCTTGCTGTTAAACCCAGGGACTGGGGCCAACGTCCTGACTTTC; CDR3aa: CASSLLLNPGTGANVLTF
j_gene: TRBJ2-5; d_gene: TRBD2; abundance: -; v_gene: TRBV5-4; CDR3nt: TGTGCCAGCAGCCCGGGGGGTAGCTTGGAGACCCAGTACTTC; CDR3aa: CASSPGGSLETQYF
j_gene: TRBJ1-5; d_gene: -; abundance: -; v_gene: TRBV5-6; CDR3nt: TGTGCCAGCAGCTCCCGGGACTCACGGACGCCCCAGCATTTT; CDR3aa: CASSSRDSRTPQHF
j_gene: TRBJ1-5; d_gene: -; abundance: -; v_gene: TRBV19; CDR3nt: TGTGCCAGTGAGTTTTTTGGTCAGCCCCAGCATTTT; CDR3aa: CASEFFGQPQHF
j_gene: TRBJ2-7; d_gene: -; abundance: -; v_gene: TRBV6-5; CDR3nt: TGTGCCAGCAGTTACGCGCCTAGAACCTACGAGCAGTACTTC; CDR3aa: CASSYAPRTYEQYF
j_gene: TRBJ2-3; d_gene: -; abundance: -; v_gene: TRBV10-3; CDR3nt: TGTGCCATCAGTGAGTCGACCGGGAGTGCAGATACGCAGTATTTT; CDR3aa: CAISESTGSADTQYF
j_gene: TRBJ1-1; d_gene: TRBD1; abundance: once; v_gene: TRBV14; CDR3nt: TGTGCCAGCAGCCCTTTACAGGGGTTGAACACTGAAGCTTTCTTT; CDR3aa: CASSPLQGLNTEAFF
j_gene: TRBJ2-1; d_gene: TRBD2; abundance: once; v_gene: TRBV7-2; CDR3nt: TGTGCCAGCAGCTCGCTGCGGGGGGCTTCCTACAATGAGCAGTTCTTC; CDR3aa: CASSSLRGASYNEQFF
j_gene: TRBJ2-2; d_gene: TRBD1; abundance: -; v_gene: TRBV19; CDR3nt: TGTGCCAGTACCCCGGGACAGGGGAACACCGGGGAGCTGTTTTTT; CDR3aa: CASTPGQGNTGELFF
j_gene: TRBJ2-5; d_gene: -; abundance: -; v_gene: TRBV7-9; CDR3nt: TGTGCCAGCAGTCAGGGCGACTACCAAGAGACCCAGTACTTC; CDR3aa: CASSQGDYQETQYF
j_gene: TRBJ2-7; d_gene: TRBD2; abundance: -; v_gene: TRBV7-2; CDR3nt: TGTGCCAGCAGTCCGTCCTATAGCGGGACCTACGAGCAGTACTTC; CDR3aa: CASSPSYSGTYEQYF
j_gene: TRBJ2-7; d_gene: TRBD1; abundance: -; v_gene: TRBV4-3; CDR3nt: TGCGCCAGCAGCCAAGATCTGGGACAGGGTCTAGGGCGGGAGAGGGGCTACGAGCAGTACTTC; CDR3aa: CASSQDLGQGLGRERGYEQYF
j_gene: TRBJ2-1; d_gene: TRBD2; abundance: -; v_gene: TRBV19; CDR3nt: TGTGCCAGTAGTATCATTAGCGGGACCTACAATGAGCAGTTCTTC; CDR3aa: CASSIISGTYNEQFF
j_gene: TRBJ2-7; d_gene: TRBD1; abundance: -; v_gene: TRBV4-1; CDR3nt: TGCGCCAGCAGCCACAGACAGGGGGGGGCTAAGAACGAGCAGTACTTC; CDR3aa: CASSHRQGGAKNEQYF
j_gene: TRBJ2-2; d_gene: TRBD2; abundance: -; v_gene: TRBV7-3; CDR3nt: TGTGCCAGCAGCTTAAGTGGTCTAGCGGGAGGATACACCGGGGAGCTGTTTTTT; CDR3aa: CASSLSGLAGGYTGELFF
j_gene: TRBJ2-7; d_gene: TRBD1; abundance: once; v_gene: TRBV10-3; CDR3nt: TGTGCCATCAGTGAGTCCGGGACAGCCTACGAGCAGTACTTC; CDR3aa: CAISESGTAYEQYF
j_gene: TRBJ2-3; d_gene: -; abundance: once; v_gene: TRBV7-9; CDR3nt: TGTGCCAGCAGCCCGCCCGGGGATACGCAGTATTTT; CDR3aa: CASSPPGDTQYF
j_gene: TRBJ2-7; d_gene: -; abundance: -; v_gene: TRBV5-1; CDR3nt: TGCGCCAGCAGCGAGTCGGCGGAACTTTACGAGCAGTACTTC; CDR3aa: CASSESAELYEQYF
j_gene: TRBJ2-1; d_gene: -; abundance: -; v_gene: TRBV11-3; CDR3nt: TGTGCCAGCAGCTTAGGCGAAGGACTGTACAATGAGCAGTTCTTC; CDR3aa: CASSLGEGLYNEQFF
j_gene: TRBJ2-7; d_gene: -; abundance: -; v_gene: TRBV5-5; CDR3nt: TGTGCCAGCAGCTTGGGTTCCCGGCAGACTAACGAGCAGTACTTC; CDR3aa: CASSLGSRQTNEQYF